This T cell receptor (beta chain) was sequenced during a study of blood T cells in healthy people across ages. Across the study: Roughly one uniquely barcoded beta molecule per two T cells was captured.

The table lists this clonotype with a few counts. The CDR3 loop spans 14 amino acids. V dropped 1 base and J dropped 10; count of bases not matched to a gene: 6. CDR1 is LGHNA and CDR2 is YSLEER in the germline V gene. Using a J-beta primer mix together with a sample-barcoded 5' primer, a second PCR was run for roughly 7 to 12 cycles. TCRdb reprocessed the 5' RACE reads with MiXCR, giving one entry per CDR3 protein. The repertoire includes under 2,000,000 distinct CDR3 sequences, about 50% of them detected once, and over 2% sits in the top ten. This rearrangement joins TRBV4-3 to TRBJ2-1; 8 bases fit TRBD2. The TCR was taken from a woman aged 40 to 50 in good health. Sequencing was performed on blood. The CDR3 region has the DNA TGCGCCAGCAGCCAAGCGGGGGGGCTTGGAGAGCAGTTCTTC. Protein sequence: CASSQAGGLGEQFF.